This passage covers 28 T cell receptor beta chains from one sample sequenced in a study of read filtering for tumor transcriptome and immune sequencing. This library used about 360 ng RNA and molecular barcoded adaptors spanning alpha/delta and beta/gamma chains. TCRdb independently ran MiXCR on the reads; one entry per CDR3 protein. Here the sample spans fewer than 30,000 distinct CDR3 sequences, around 15% being singletons. Sequencing was carried out using a population of CD138-negative cells sorted from bone marrow. The receptors here all came from a donor aged 40 or older with multiple myeloma.

This chain joins TRBV12-3 or TRBV12-4 and TRBJ2-1, with unresolved D. V was shortened by 1 base and J by 10 bases, with 8 bases between the two germline ends. The CDR3 loop spans 12 amino acids. The CDR3 region has the DNA TGTGCCAGCAGTTTAGGCCCCTGGGAGCAGTTCTTC. Protein product: CASSLGPWEQFF.

This clonotype was counted many times. This chain links TRBV5-1 with TRBJ2-1; 9 positions agree with TRBD2. V lost 2 bases and J lost 6; bases outside the gene matches: 3. Germline CDR1 is SGHRS and CDR2 is YFSETQ. This CDR3 contains 14 residues. The CDR3 is CASSLAGGLNEQFF. For the CDR3, the DNA is TGCGCCAGCAGCTTAGCGGGAGGCCTCAATGAGCAGTTCTTC.

This clonotype was counted at least ten times. This rearrangement joins TRBV18 to TRBJ2-7, with TRBD1 matching over 8 bases. V was pared by 2 bases and J by 3 bases, with 6 bases of the junction left unmatched. The germline V gene has CDR1 KGHSH and CDR2 LQKENI. The CDR3 totals 15 residues. As DNA, the CDR3 is TGTGCCAGCTCACCAGCAGGGGGCAAAAACTACGAGCAGTACTTC. Its protein product is CASSPAGGKNYEQYF.

This clonotype has ten or more counts. The CDR3 loop is CSVEDLFGTGVTDTQYF. The CDR3 nucleotides are TGCAGCGTTGAAGATCTTTTCGGGACAGGGGTCACAGATACGCAGTATTTT. The chain joins TRBV29-1 to TRBJ2-3; the match to TRBD1 covers 10 bases. CDR3 length equals 17 residues. Germline-derived CDR1 and CDR2 are SQVTM and ANQGSEA. J lost 2 bases, V lost 0 bases, and 8 bases had no gene match.

This clonotype was seen repeatedly, ten times or more. CDR3 sequence: CASSRRGRYSYNEQFF. The CDR3, as DNA: TGTGCCAGCAGTCGTCGGGGGCGGTACTCCTACAATGAGCAGTTCTTC. The V call is TRBV12-3 or TRBV12-4, the J call TRBJ2-1, with D tentatively TRBD1 or TRBD2 (6 bases each). CDR3 length: 16 amino acids. V lost 5 bases, J lost 0 bases, and 14 bases lay in between.

This clonotype was seen at least ten times. In nucleotides, the CDR3 is TGTGCCAGTAGTATCTTATGGATCCATAGCAATCAGCCCCAGCATTTT. This encodes CASSILWIHSNQPQHF. This rearrangement joins TRBV19 to TRBJ1-5; D gene ambiguous. The CDR3 consists of 16 residues. V gave up 3 bases and J gave up 0 bases, with 12 bases separating them. Germline loops: CDR1 LNHDA, CDR2 SQIVND (reference sequence).

This clonotype was recorded at least ten times. This chain joins TRBV20-1 and TRBJ2-1, with TRBD1 matching over 7 bases. The CDR3 has 14 residues. V lost 5 bases and J lost 4; bases outside the gene matches: 8. In germline, CDR1 is DFQATT, CDR2 SNEGSKA (reference sequence). This chain's CDR3 is CSAGPGQVYNEQFF. In nucleotides, the CDR3 is TGCAGTGCTGGCCCAGGACAGGTGTACAATGAGCAGTTCTTC.

This clonotype was counted ten times or more. CDR3 protein: CASSLAVSGELFF. CDR3 DNA sequence: TGCGCCAGCAGCTTGGCCGTCTCCGGGGAGCTGTTTTTT. The J gene is TRBJ2-2, the V gene TRBV5-1; D is uncertain. The length of the CDR3 is 13 residues. The V end was cut by 0 bases, the J end by 6 bases, with 6 bases between. Germline V gene data show CDR1 as SGHRS and CDR2 as YFSETQ.

Comment on this clonotype: A far larger clone is one nucleotide away, so this likely arose from a read error. The chain uses TRBV6-1 and TRBJ2-7; 8 bases align to TRBD2. This CDR3 comprises 18 residues. The J segment lost 3 bases and the V segment lost 6 bases, leaving 19 bases of the junction unmatched. The germline gives CDR1 MNHNS, CDR2 SASEGT. The CDR3 loop is CASSWGRAHSGSVYEQYF. The DNA for the CDR3 is TGTGCCAGCAGCTGGGGACGGGCACACAGCGGGAGTGTCTACGAGCAGTACTTC.

This clonotype was seen at least ten times. The rearrangement joins TRBV5-6 to TRBJ1-5; 9 nucleotides agree with TRBD1. With V trimmed by 2 bases and J by 7 bases, 4 bases remained unmatched. The CDR3 consists of 14 residues. The germline CDR1 and CDR2 sequences are SGHDT and YYEEEE. Here the CDR3 DNA reads TGTGCCAGCAGCTTCGGGACAGGGTCCCAGCCCCAGCATTTT. Translation gives CASSFGTGSQPQHF.

The sample holds many counts of this clonotype. For the CDR3, the DNA is TGCGCCAGCATCGAAGGCGGGAGGAGGGCAGATACGCAGTATTTT. It encodes CASIEGGRRADTQYF. The rearrangement joins TRBV5-1 to TRBJ2-3; 8 bases fit TRBD2. V gave up 6 bases and J gave up 4 bases; unmatched junction bases: 10. The CDR3 consists of 15 residues. The germline CDR1 and CDR2 sequences are SGHRS and YFSETQ.

This clonotype was observed a few times. The rearrangement links TRBV29-1 to TRBJ2-1; tentatively, D is TRBD1 or TRBD2 (5 bases each). Between the trimmed V and J ends, which lost 6 bases and 7 bases, there was a span of 13 bases. CDR1 SQVTM and CDR2 ANQGSEA come from the germline V gene. This CDR3 contains 12 residues. CDR3 in amino acids: CSVSMGTNEQFF. The CDR3 nucleotides read TGCAGCGTCTCAATGGGGACGAATGAGCAGTTCTTC.

This clonotype was seen repeatedly, ten times or more. CDR3 nucleotide sequence: TGTGCCAGCAGCTCTCCGCAAACCTACAATGAGCAGTTCTTC. Translating gives CASSSPQTYNEQFF. This chain links TRBV5-6 with TRBJ2-1; D not resolved. Germline lookup yields CDR1 SGHDT and CDR2 YYEEEE. Trimming took off 3 bases at V and 2 bases at J, with 9 bases between the two ends. This CDR3 is built from 14 residues.

This clonotype was seen ten or more times. This sequence joins TRBV2 and TRBJ2-2; 11 nucleotides align to TRBD2. The CDR3 runs 15 residues. Germline assignment: CDR1 SNHLY and CDR2 FYNNEI. J was trimmed by 5 bases and V by 3 bases; bases with no gene match: 2. DNA for the CDR3: TGTGCCAGCAGTGATCTAGCGGGAGGTACCGGGGAGCTGTTTTTT. Amino acids: CASSDLAGGTGELFF.

This clonotype was seen repeatedly, ten times or more. A far larger clone differs by one base, so this is likely a read error. This chain uses TRBV11-2 with TRBJ2-1; D not certain. CDR3 length equals 13 residues. V lost 1 base and J lost 10, with 11 bases in between. Germline-derived CDR1 and CDR2 are SGHAT and FQNNGV. The CDR3 reads CASSLANPWEQFF. As DNA, the CDR3 is TGTGCCAGCAGCTTAGCAAACCCGTGGGAGCAGTTCTTC.

Ten or more counts support this clonotype. The V call is TRBV5-6, the J call TRBJ2-7; 7 bases are a match to TRBD1. The CDR3 length is 11 residues. The V and J ends lost 4 bases and 7 bases, in that order; junction bases with no gene match: 2. From germline, CDR1 is SGHDT and CDR2 YYEEEE. The CDR3 loop is CASSGTEEQYF. As DNA, the CDR3 is TGTGCCAGCAGCGGGACAGAAGAGCAGTACTTC.

This clonotype was seen repeatedly, ten times or more. The chain carries TRBV20-1 and TRBJ2-7; possible D gene TRBD1, 6 bases. The germline V gene has CDR1 DFQATT and CDR2 SNEGSKA (reference sequence). The germline V and J ends were trimmed by 3 bases and 3 bases, with 9 bases remaining between them. The CDR3 has 12 amino acids. CDR3 in DNA: TGCAGTGCTAGTGGGGGCAGCTACGAGCAGTACTTC. Translation: CSASGGSYEQYF.

This clonotype was seen only a few times. The chain recombines TRBV12-3 or TRBV12-4 with TRBJ1-1; the match to TRBD1 covers 7 bases. The CDR3 has 14 amino acids. V trimming: 6 bases; J trimming: 1 base; junction bases outside the gene matches: 5. The CDR3 coding sequence is TGTGCCAGCAGGAAGACAGGGTCGAACACTGAAGCTTTCTTT. It codes for CASRKTGSNTEAFF.

This clonotype has at least ten counts. The gene calls are TRBV7-3 and TRBJ2-2; D ambiguous. Trimming cost V 2 bases and J 0 bases, with 4 bases left between them. The CDR3 covers 14 residues. Germline V gene lookup returns CDR1 SGHTA and CDR2 FQGTGA. The CDR3 DNA reads TGTGCCAGCAGCTTATTGGCGAACACCGGGGAGCTGTTTTTT. This translates into CASSLLANTGELFF.

This clonotype has ten or more counts. V usage is TRBV5-1 and J usage is TRBJ2-3; D remains unclear. Deletions cut 0 bases from V and 6 bases from J, with 5 bases between. The CDR3 runs to 12 residues. Germline V gives CDR1 SGHRS, CDR2 YFSETQ. CDR3 sequence (DNA): TGCGCCAGCAGCTTGGGTGCGGATACGCAGTATTTT. Translation: CASSLGADTQYF.

This clonotype turned up a few times. It may be a read error: a sequence one base away is much more abundant. CDR3 residues: CSVPPSGSSYNERFF. DNA of the CDR3: TGCAGTGTCCCACCTAGCGGGAGTTCCTACAATGAGCGGTTCTTC. The chain combines TRBV20-1 with TRBJ2-1; 10 nucleotides align to TRBD2. Germline loops: CDR1 DFQATT, CDR2 SNEGSKA (reference sequence). The CDR3 sequence is 15 residues long.

This clonotype was observed at least ten times. V and J are TRBV12-3 or TRBV12-4 and TRBJ2-7; a weak D match, TRBD1 (6 bases). The CDR3 has 15 residues. Trimming cost V 3 bases and J 0 bases, with 12 bases left between them. The CDR3 DNA reads TGTGCCAGCAGTTTGGGAACAGGGACCTCCTACGAGCAGTACTTC. This sequence encodes CASSLGTGTSYEQYF.

Details on this clonotype: It is likely a read error: a sequence one base away is far more abundant. The J gene is TRBJ2-7, the V gene TRBV19, with 15 bases that match TRBD2. The closer fit of TRBJ2-1 to the DNA end suggests the J call may be wrong. The CDR3 has 17 amino acids. Germline CDR1 and CDR2: LNHDA and SQIVND (reference sequence). This CDR3 is CASSIDSGTSGGNEQFF. The CDR3 coding sequence is TGTGCCAGTAGTATAGATTCGGGGACTAGCGGGGGGAATGAGCAGTTCTTC.

This clonotype was detected many times. V usage is TRBV18 and J usage is TRBJ2-3, with TRBD2 as a possible D gene (5 bases). CDR3 size: 15 residues. V lost 1 base to trimming and J lost 2 bases, with 10 bases between them. Germline CDR1 reads KGHSH; CDR2 reads LQKENI. CDR3 loop: CASSPQGDHTDTQYF. The CDR3 DNA reads TGTGCCAGCTCACCACAGGGAGATCACACAGATACGCAGTATTTT.

The chain combines TRBV20-1 with TRBJ2-3; D gene uncertain. V was cut by 0 bases and J by 0 bases, with 4 bases left in between. This CDR3 region has 13 residues. Looked up from germline, CDR1 is DFQATT and CDR2 is SNEGSKA (reference sequence). The CDR3 spells CSARETSTDTQYF. The CDR3 DNA sequence: TGCAGTGCTAGAGAAACTAGCACAGATACGCAGTATTTT.

This clonotype has ten or more counts. V is TRBV5-1 and J is TRBJ1-1; D is ambiguous. Germline V gives CDR1 SGHRS, CDR2 YFSETQ. The length of the CDR3 is 14 residues. V lost 0 bases, J lost 1 base, and 7 bases lay in between. CDR3 protein: CASSLGWGNTEAFF. The CDR3 nucleotides read TGCGCCAGCAGCTTGGGTTGGGGGAACACTGAAGCTTTCTTT.

On this clonotype: A much larger clone differs by one base, so this may be a read error. The chain uses TRBV20-1 and TRBJ2-1; 10 bases map to TRBD2. Germline CDR1 is DFQATT and CDR2 is SNEGSKA (reference sequence). The CDR3 extends over 16 amino acids. The CDR3 nucleotides read TGCAGTGCTAGAGGGATTGAAGGTCTAGCGGGAGATGAGCAGTGCTTC. This codes for CSARGIEGLAGDEQCF.

This clonotype was seen ten or more times. Written as DNA, the CDR3 is TGCAGTGCTAGAGATTTTCCGCACGGAGATGAGCAGTTCTTC. Its protein product is CSARDFPHGDEQFF. V is TRBV20-1 and J is TRBJ2-1; no definite D call. The V and J ends lost 0 bases and 8 bases respectively, with 14 bases between them. Germline assignment: CDR1 DFQATT and CDR2 SNEGSKA (reference sequence). CDR3 length equals 14 residues.